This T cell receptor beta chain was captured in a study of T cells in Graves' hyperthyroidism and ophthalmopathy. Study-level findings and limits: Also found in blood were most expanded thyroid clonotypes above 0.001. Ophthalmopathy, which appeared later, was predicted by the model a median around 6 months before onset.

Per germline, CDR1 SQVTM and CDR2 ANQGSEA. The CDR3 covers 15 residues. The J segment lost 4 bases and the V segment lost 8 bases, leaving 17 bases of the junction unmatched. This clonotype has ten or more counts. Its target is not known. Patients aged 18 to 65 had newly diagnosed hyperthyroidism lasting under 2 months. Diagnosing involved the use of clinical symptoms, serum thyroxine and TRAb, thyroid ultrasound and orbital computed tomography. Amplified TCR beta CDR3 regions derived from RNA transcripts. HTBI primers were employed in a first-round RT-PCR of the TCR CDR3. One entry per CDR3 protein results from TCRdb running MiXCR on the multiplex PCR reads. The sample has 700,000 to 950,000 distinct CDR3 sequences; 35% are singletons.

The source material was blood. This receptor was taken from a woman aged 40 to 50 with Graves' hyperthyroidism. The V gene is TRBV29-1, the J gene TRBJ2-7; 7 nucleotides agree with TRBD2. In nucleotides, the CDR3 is TGCAGCATTGGGGGGACGAGCGGGGTGGGGTACGAGCAGTACTTC. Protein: CSIGGTSGVGYEQYF.